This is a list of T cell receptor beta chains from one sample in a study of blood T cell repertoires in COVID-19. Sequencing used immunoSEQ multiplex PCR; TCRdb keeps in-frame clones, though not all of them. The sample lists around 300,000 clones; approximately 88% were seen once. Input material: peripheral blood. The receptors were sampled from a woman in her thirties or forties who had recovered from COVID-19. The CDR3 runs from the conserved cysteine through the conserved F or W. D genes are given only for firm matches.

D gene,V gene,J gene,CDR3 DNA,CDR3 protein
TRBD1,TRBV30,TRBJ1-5,TGTGCCTGGAGTGGGGCAGGGGGGAGTCAGCCCCAGCATTTT,CAWSGAGGSQPQHF
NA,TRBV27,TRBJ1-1,TGTGCCAGCAGTTTGGGCAGGGGCACTGAAGCTTTCTTT,CASSLGRGTEAFF
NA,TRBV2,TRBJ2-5,TGTGCCAGCAGTGGCCCGCCACTCTTTGAGACCCAGTACTTC,CASSGPPLFETQYF
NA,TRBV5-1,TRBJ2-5,TGCGCCAGCAGGGCCGACGTTCGCAGGGAAGAGACCCAGTACTTC,CASRADVRREETQYF
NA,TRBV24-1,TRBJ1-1,TGTGCCACCAGTGGGCAGGCCAACACTGAAGCTTTCTTT,CATSGQANTEAFF
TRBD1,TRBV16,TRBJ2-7,TGTGCCAGCAGCCCTCAACGGGACAGGGGACTTAGCGAGCAGTACTTC,CASSPQRDRGLSEQYF
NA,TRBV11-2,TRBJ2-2,TGTGCCAGCAGCCCCCGGACGGCGGAGGCCGGGGAGCTGTTTTTT,CASSPRTAEAGELFF
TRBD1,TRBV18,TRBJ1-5,TGTGCCAGCTCCCAACAGGGGGTAGGGAGCAATCAGCCCCAGCATTTT,CASSQQGVGSNQPQHF
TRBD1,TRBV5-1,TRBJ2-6,TGCGCCAGCAGGACGACAGGGTTAGGGGCCAACGTCCTGACTTTC,CASRTTGLGANVLTF
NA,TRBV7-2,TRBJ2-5,TGTGCCAGCAGCAGAGCGGATAGGCAAGAGACCCAGTACTTC,CASSRADRQETQYF